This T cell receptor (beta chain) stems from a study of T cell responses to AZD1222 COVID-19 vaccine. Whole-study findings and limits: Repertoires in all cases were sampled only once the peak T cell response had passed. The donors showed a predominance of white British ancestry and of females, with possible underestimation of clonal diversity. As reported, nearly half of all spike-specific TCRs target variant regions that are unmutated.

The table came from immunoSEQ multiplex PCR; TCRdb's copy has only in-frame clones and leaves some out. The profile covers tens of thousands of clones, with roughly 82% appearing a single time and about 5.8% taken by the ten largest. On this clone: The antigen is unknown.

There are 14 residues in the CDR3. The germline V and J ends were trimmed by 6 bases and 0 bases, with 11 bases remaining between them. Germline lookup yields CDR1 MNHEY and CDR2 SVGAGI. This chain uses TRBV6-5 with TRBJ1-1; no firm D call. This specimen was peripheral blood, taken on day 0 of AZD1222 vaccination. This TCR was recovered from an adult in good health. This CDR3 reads CASSLDKVNTEAFF. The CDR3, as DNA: TGTGCCAGCAGCCTCGATAAAGTGAACACTGAAGCTTTCTTT.